This TCR beta chain was sequenced during a study of radiotherapy plus CTLA-4 blockade in lung cancer. The repertoire was sequenced with immunoSEQ multiplex PCR; TCRdb's copy has only in-frame clones and lacks some. The sample consists of 130,000 or so clones, more than 80% of them appearing once. The CDR3 covers 16 residues. V lost 0 bases and J lost 14; bases outside the gene matches: 9. Per the germline V gene, CDR1 is SGHDN and CDR2 is FVKESK. Overall study results and limits: It was early blood T cell clone dynamics, with interferon-beta, that reportedly best predicted response.

A remark on this clone: Its specificity is not known.

The clonotype originates from a human donor with non-small cell lung cancer that progressed on radiotherapy plus ipilimumab. Material: peripheral blood, obtained from a patient treated with radiotherapy plus ipilimumab. The V and J genes are TRBV14 and TRBJ2-1; 14 positions match TRBD2. The CDR3 nucleotides are TGTGCCAGCAGCCAAGAGGCCGGGACTAGCGGGAGAAGGGAGTTCTTC. Translation: CASSQEAGTSGRREFF. The full variable domain, in which reference TRBV14 and TRBJ2-1 provide the parts outside the CDR3, is EAGVTQFPSHSVIEKGQTVTLRCDPISGHDNLYWYRRVMGKEIKFLLHFVKESKQDESGMPNNRFLAERTGGTYSTLKVQPAELEDSGVYFCASSQEAGTSGRREFFGPGTRLTVL.